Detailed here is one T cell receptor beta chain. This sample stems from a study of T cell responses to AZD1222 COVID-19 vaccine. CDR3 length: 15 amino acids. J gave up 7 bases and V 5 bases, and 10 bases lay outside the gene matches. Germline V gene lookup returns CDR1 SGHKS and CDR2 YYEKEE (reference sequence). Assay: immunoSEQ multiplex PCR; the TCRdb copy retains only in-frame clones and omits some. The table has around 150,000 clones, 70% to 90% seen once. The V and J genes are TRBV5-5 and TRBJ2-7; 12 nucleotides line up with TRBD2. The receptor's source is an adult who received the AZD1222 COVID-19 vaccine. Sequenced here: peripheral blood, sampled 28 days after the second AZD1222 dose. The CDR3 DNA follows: TGTGCCAGCAGGGAAAGGACTAGCGGGGCGGGAGAGCAGTACTTC. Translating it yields CASRERTSGAGEQYF.